Following are 10 T cell receptor beta chains from one sample sequenced in a study of T cell responses to AZD1222 COVID-19 vaccine. The protocol was immunoSEQ multiplex PCR, while the TCRdb copy is restricted to in-frame clones and leaves out a portion. The sample shows approximately 150,000 clones, 80% to 90% of them seen only once. The sample in question was peripheral blood, obtained on day 0 of AZD1222 vaccination. The receptors derive from an adult in good health.

The chain employs TRBV6-4 and TRBJ1-6; no firm D call. V shed 9 bases and J shed 7 bases, with 13 bases lying between them. Germline CDR1 is MRHNA and CDR2 is SNTAGT. The CDR3 consists of 13 residues. The CDR3 nucleotides read TGTGCCAGATCCCCTAATAAGAATTCACCCCTCCACTTT. This codes for CARSPNKNSPLHF.

The chain carries TRBV7-8 and TRBJ2-7, with TRBD2 identical over 9 bases. The CDR3 spans 15 residues. Germline CDR1 reads SGHVS; CDR2 reads FQNEAQ. J was trimmed by 2 bases and V by 4 bases; bases with no gene match: 6. The CDR3 here is CASSSFIAGAYEQYF. CDR3 DNA: TGTGCCAGCAGCTCCTTTATAGCGGGAGCCTACGAGCAGTACTTC. Together with reference TRBV7-8 and TRBJ2-7, the CDR3 gives the full variable domain: GAGVSQSPRYKVAKRGQDVALRCDPISGHVSLFWYQQALGQGPEFLTYFQNEAQLDKSGLPSDRFFAERPEGSVSTLKIQRTQQEDSAVYLCASSSFIAGAYEQYFGPGTRLTVT.

The chain employs TRBV11-3 and TRBJ2-7, with TRBD2 matching over 8 bases. V gave up 5 bases and J gave up 4 bases; unmatched junction bases: 7. Germline CDR1 SGHNT, CDR2 YENEEA. The CDR3 consists of 14 residues. CDR3 region: CASSPGGGLYEQYF. CDR3 DNA: TGTGCCAGCAGCCCCGGGGGGGGGTTGTACGAGCAGTACTTC. Together with reference TRBV11-3 and TRBJ2-7, the CDR3 gives the full variable domain: EAGVVQSPRYKIIEKKQPVAFWCNPISGHNTLYWYLQNLGQGPELLIRYENEEAVDDSQLPKDRFSAERLKGVDSTLKIQPAELGDSAVYLCASSPGGGLYEQYFGPGTRLTVT.

The rearrangement uses TRBV14 and TRBJ2-1; 9 bases map to TRBD1. V was clipped by 4 bases and J by 8 bases; unmatched bases: 9. CDR1 and CDR2 (germline): SGHDN, FVKESK. CDR3 size: 15 residues. The chain's CDR3 is CASSPWTGVADEQFF. The CDR3 DNA sequence: TGTGCCAGCAGCCCTTGGACAGGGGTAGCGGATGAGCAGTTCTTC.

This clone came up a few times. The rearrangement links TRBV4-3 to TRBJ1-1; D remains ambiguous. The CDR3 has 15 residues. The ends were cut back, 1 base at V and 2 bases at J, with 11 bases in the middle. Germline CDR1 is LGHNA and CDR2 is YSLEER. The CDR3 spells CASSQGKRPNTEAFF. The CDR3 DNA reads TGCGCCAGCAGCCAAGGGAAGAGGCCAAACACTGAAGCTTTCTTT.

The chain combines TRBV6-5 with TRBJ2-1; D may be TRBD2 (6 bases). CDR1 is MNHEY and CDR2 is SVGAGI in the germline V gene. CDR3 length: 16 amino acids. Trimming pared 2 bases from V and 5 bases from J, leaving 16 bases between. The CDR3 DNA reads as TGTGCCAGCAGTTACGGAGGGACTCCCGACCACAATGAGCAGTTCTTC. Translating it yields CASSYGGTPDHNEQFF.

The chain is built from TRBV7-2 and TRBJ2-7; D is unresolved. V lost 6 bases to trimming and J lost 8 bases, with 20 bases between them. The CDR3 has 14 residues. Germline CDR1 is SGHTA and CDR2 is FQGNSA. The CDR3 region is CASREVSWSNKQYF. The CDR3 coding sequence is TGTGCCAGCAGGGAAGTATCCTGGAGTAATAAGCAGTACTTC. The whole variable domain, filled in from reference TRBV7-2 and TRBJ2-7, reads GAGVSQSPSNKVTEKGKDVELRCDPISGHTALYWYRQSLGQGLEFLIYFQGNSAPDKSGLPSDRFSAERTGGSVSTLTIQRTQQEDSAVYLCASREVSWSNKQYFGPGTRLTVT.

The chain uses TRBV7-2 and TRBJ2-7, with D perhaps matching TRBD2 (6 bases). The CDR3 runs to 15 residues. V lost 0 bases to trimming and J lost 7 bases, with 16 bases between them. Germline-derived CDR1 and CDR2 are SGHTA and FQGNSA. The CDR3 DNA is TGTGCCAGCAGCTTAGCTGGGGTAGCGGCTGGGGAGCAGTACTTC. It codes for CASSLAGVAAGEQYF. Variable domain in full (rest from reference TRBV7-2 and TRBJ2-7): GAGVSQSPSNKVTEKGKDVELRCDPISGHTALYWYRQSLGQGLEFLIYFQGNSAPDKSGLPSDRFSAERTGGSVSTLTIQRTQQEDSAVYLCASSLAGVAAGEQYFGPGTRLTVT.

Concerning this clone itself: The junction departs from germline at one end; a sequencing error may be responsible. V usage is TRBV4-1 and J usage is TRBJ1-4; D perhaps matches TRBD1 (6 bases). The CDR3 totals 14 residues. CDR1 is MGHRA, CDR2 YSYEKL, per germline. CDR3 in amino acids: CARSQGGYNEKLFF. The CDR3 nucleotides read TGCGCCCGCAGCCAAGGGGGGTATAATGAAAAACTGTTTTTT.

This clone was seen only a few times. The chain links TRBV11-1 to TRBJ2-5; a weak D match, TRBD2 (5 bases). CDR3 length: 16 residues. Germline V gives CDR1 SGHAT, CDR2 FQDESV (reference sequence). Trimming left V 5 bases short and J 3 bases short, with 19 bases between. CDR3 nucleotides: TGTGCCAGCAGCCAACTAGGCTACAGCCCCGAAGAGACCCAGTACTTC. This encodes CASSQLGYSPEETQYF.